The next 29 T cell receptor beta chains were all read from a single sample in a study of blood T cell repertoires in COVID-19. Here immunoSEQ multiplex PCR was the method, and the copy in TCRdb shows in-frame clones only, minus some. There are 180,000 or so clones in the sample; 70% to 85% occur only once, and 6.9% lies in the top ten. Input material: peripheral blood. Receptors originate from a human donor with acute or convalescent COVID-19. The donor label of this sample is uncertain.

CDR3 coding DNA: TGTGCCAGCTCACCACGGGCTAGCGGGAGGACCAATGAGCAGTTCTTC. Translation gives CASSPRASGRTNEQFF. The V and J genes are TRBV18 and TRBJ2-1, with 11 bases fitting TRBD2. CDR1 and CDR2 (germline): KGHSH, LQKENI. V lost 1 base, J lost 6 bases, and 5 bases stayed unmatched. The CDR3 has 16 amino acids.

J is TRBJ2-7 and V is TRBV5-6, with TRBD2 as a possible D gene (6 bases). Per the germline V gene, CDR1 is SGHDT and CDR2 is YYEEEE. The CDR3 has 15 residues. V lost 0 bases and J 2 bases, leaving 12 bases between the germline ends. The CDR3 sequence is CASSLGGLLTYEQYF. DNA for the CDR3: TGTGCCAGCAGCTTGGGGGGACTTCTGACCTACGAGCAGTACTTC.

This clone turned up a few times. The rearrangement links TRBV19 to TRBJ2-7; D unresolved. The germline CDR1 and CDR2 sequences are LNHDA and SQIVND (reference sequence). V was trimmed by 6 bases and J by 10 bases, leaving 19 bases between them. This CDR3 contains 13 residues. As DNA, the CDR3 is TGTGCCAGTAGGCTCCGCGGCTCTCGGCAACAGTACTTC. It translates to CASRLRGSRQQYF.

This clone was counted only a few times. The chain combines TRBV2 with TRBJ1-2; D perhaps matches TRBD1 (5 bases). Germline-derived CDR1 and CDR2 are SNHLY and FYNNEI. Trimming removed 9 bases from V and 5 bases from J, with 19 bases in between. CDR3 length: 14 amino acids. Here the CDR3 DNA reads TGTGCCAGACAGCTTCCCCGGGACTATTATGGCTACACCTTC. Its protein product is CARQLPRDYYGYTF.

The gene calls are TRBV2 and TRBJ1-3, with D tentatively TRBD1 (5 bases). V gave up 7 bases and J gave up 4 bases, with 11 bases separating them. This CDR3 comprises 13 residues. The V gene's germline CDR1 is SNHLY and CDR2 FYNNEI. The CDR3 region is CASTVGHGNTIYF. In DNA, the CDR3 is TGTGCCAGCACAGTGGGGCACGGAAACACCATATATTTT.

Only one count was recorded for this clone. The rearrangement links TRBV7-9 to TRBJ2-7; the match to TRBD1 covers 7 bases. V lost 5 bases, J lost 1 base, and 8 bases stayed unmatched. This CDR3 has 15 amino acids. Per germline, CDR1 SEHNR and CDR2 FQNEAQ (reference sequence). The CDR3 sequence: CASSKEQGLSYEQYF. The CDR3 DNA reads TGTGCCAGCAGCAAAGAACAGGGGTTGTCCTACGAGCAGTACTTC.

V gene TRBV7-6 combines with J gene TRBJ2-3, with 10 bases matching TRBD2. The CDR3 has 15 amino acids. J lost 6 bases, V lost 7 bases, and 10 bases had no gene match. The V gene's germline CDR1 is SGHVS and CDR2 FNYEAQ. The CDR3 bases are TGTGCCAGCACCATTATGAGCGGGAGGGCGGATACGCAGTATTTT. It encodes CASTIMSGRADTQYF.

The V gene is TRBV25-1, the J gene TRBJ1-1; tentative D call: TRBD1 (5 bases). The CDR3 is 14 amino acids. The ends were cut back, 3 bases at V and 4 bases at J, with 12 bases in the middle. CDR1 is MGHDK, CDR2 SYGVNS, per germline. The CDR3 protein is CASSDLGQPTEAFF. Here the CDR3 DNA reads TGTGCCAGCAGTGATTTAGGACAACCCACTGAAGCTTTCTTT.

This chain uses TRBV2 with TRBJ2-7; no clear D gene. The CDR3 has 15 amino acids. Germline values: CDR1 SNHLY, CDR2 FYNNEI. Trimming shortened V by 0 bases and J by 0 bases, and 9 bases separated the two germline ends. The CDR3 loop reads CASSEAQASSYEQYF. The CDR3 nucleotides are TGTGCCAGCAGTGAAGCCCAGGCAAGCTCCTACGAGCAGTACTTC.

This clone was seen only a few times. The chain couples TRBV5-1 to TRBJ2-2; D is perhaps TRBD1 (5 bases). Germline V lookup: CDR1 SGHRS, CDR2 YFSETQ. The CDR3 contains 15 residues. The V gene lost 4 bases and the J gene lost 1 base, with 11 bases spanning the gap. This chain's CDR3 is CASSPRQKNTGELFF. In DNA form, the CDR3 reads TGCGCCAGCAGCCCACGACAGAAGAACACCGGGGAGCTGTTTTTT.

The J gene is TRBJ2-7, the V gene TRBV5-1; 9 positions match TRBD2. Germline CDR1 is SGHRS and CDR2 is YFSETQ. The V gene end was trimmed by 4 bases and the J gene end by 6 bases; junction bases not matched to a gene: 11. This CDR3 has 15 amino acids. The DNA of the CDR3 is TGCGCCAGCAGCCCGGGACTAGCCCCAAACACCGAGCAGTACTTC. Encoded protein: CASSPGLAPNTEQYF.

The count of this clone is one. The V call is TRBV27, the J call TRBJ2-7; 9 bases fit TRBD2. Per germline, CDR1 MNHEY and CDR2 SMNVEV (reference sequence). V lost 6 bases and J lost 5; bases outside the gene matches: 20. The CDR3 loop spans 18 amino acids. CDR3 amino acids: CASSPDRGVAGGRNEQYF. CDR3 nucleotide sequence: TGTGCCAGCAGCCCTGATCGGGGGGTGGCGGGAGGGCGAAACGAGCAGTACTTC.

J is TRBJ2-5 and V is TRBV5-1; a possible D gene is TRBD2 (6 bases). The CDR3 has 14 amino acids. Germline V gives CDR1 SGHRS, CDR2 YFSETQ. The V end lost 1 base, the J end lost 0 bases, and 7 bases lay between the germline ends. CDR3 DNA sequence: TGCGCCAGCAGCTTGACGGGGGACCAAGAGACCCAGTACTTC. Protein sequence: CASSLTGDQETQYF.

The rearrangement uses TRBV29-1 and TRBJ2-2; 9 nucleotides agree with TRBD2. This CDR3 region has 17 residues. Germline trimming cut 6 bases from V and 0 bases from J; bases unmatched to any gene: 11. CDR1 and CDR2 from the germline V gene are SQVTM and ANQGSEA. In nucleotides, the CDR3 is TGCAGCGTGGCGCTAGCGGGAACTTCGGCGAACACCGGGGAGCTGTTTTTT. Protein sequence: CSVALAGTSANTGELFF.

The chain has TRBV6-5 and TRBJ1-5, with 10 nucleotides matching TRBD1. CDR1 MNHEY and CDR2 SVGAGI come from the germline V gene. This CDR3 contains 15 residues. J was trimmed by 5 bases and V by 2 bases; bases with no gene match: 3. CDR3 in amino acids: CASSYTTGGDQPQHF. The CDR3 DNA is TGTGCCAGCAGTTACACGACAGGGGGCGATCAGCCCCAGCATTTT.

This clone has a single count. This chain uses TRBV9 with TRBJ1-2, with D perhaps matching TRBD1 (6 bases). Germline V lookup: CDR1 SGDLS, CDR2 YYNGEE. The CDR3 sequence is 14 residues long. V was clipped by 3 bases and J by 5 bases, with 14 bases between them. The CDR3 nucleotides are TGTGCCAGCAGCGGCACCGGGACAACGTATGGCTACACCTTC. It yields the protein CASSGTGTTYGYTF.

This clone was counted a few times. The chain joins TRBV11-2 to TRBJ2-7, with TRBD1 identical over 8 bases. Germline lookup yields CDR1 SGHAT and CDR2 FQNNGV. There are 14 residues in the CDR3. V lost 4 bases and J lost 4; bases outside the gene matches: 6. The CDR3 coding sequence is TGTGCCAGCAGCTCCGGACAGGGTGGTTACGAGCAGTACTTC. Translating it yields CASSSGQGGYEQYF.

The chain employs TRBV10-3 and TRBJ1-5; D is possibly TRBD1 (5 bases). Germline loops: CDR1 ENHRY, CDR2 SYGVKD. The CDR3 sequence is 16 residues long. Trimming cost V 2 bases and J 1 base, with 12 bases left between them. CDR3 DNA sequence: TGTGCCATCAGTGAGGGGACTGTAGCGAGCAATCAGCCCCAGCATTTT. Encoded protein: CAISEGTVASNQPQHF.

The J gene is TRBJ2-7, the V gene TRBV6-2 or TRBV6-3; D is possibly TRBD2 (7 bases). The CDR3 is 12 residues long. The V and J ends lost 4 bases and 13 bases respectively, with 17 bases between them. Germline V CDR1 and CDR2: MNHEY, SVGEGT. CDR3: CASSFWGGLIYF. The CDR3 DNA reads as TGTGCCAGCAGTTTCTGGGGGGGCTTAATCTACTTC.

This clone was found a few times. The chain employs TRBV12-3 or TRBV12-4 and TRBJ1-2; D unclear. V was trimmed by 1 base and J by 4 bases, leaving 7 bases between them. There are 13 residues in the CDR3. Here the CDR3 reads CASSLVGSYGYTF. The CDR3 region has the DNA TGTGCCAGCAGTTTAGTGGGGAGCTATGGCTACACCTTC.

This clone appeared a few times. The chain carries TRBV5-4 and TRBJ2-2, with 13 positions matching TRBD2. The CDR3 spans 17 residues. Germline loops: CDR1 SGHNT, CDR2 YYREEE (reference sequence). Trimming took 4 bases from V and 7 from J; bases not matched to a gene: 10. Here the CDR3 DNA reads TGTGCCAGCAGCCCCGGACTAGCGGGAGTCTTGGGCGGGGAGCTGTTTTTT. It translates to CASSPGLAGVLGGELFF. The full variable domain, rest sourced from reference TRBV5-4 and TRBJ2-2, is ETGVTQSPTHLIKTRGQQVTLRCSSQSGHNTVSWYQQALGQGPQFIFQYYREEENGRGNFPPRFSGLQFPNYSSELNVNALELDDSALYLCASSPGLAGVLGGELFFGEGSRLTVL.

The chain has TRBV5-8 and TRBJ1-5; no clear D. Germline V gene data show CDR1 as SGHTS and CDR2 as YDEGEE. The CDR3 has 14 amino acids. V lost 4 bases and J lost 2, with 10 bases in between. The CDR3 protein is CASSRRLGNQPQHF. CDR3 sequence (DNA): TGTGCCAGCAGCCGACGACTGGGCAATCAGCCCCAGCATTTT. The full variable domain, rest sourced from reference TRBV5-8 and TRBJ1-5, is EAGVTQSPTHLIKTRGQQATLRCSPISGHTSVYWYQQALGLGLQFLLWYDEGEERNRGNFPPRFSGRQFPNYSSELNVNALELEDSALYLCASSRRLGNQPQHFGDGTRLSIL.

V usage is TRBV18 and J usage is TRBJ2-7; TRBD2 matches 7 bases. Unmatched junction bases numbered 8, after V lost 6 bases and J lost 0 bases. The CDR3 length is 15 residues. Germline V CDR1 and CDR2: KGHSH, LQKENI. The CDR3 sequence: CASSPTGGDSYEQYF. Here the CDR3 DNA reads TGTGCCAGCTCCCCAACGGGGGGAGACTCCTACGAGCAGTACTTC.

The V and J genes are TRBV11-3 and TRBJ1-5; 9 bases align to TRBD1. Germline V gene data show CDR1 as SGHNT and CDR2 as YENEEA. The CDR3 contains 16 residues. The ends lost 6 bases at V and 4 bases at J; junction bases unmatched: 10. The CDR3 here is CASRCRWGTGNQPQHF. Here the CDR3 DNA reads TGTGCCAGCAGATGTAGGTGGGGGACAGGGAATCAGCCCCAGCATTTT.

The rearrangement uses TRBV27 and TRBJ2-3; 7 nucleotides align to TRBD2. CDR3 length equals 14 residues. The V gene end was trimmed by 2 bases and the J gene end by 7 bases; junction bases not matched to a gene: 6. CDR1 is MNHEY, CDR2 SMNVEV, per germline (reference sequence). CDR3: CASSLLADTYTQYF. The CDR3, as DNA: TGTGCCAGCAGTTTACTAGCGGACACCTATACGCAGTATTTT.

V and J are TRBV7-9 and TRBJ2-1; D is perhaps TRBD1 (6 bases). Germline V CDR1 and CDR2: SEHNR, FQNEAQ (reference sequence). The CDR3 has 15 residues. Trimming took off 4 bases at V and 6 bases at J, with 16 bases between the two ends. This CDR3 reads CASSSQGSEGNEQFF. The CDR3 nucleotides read TGTGCCAGCAGCTCACAGGGTTCCGAGGGCAATGAGCAGTTCTTC.

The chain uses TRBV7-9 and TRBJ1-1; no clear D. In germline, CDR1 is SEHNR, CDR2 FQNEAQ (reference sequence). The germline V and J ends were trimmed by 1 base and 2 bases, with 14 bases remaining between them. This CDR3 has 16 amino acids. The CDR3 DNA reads TGTGCCAGCAGCTTAGAAGGATCCGCGGGTAACACTGAAGCTTTCTTT. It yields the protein CASSLEGSAGNTEAFF.

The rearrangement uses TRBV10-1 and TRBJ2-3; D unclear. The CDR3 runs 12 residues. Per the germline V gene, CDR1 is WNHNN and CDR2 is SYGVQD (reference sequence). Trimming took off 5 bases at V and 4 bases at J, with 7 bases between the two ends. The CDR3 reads CASSTTSDTQYF. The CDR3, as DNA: TGCGCCAGCAGTACTACGTCAGATACGCAGTATTTT.

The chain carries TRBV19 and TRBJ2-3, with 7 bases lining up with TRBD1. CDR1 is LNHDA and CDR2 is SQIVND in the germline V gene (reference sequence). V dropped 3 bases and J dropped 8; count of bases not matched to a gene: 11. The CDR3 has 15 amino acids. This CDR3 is CASSITGQSIPTQYF. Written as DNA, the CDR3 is TGTGCCAGTAGTATTACGGGACAGTCCATTCCTACGCAGTATTTT. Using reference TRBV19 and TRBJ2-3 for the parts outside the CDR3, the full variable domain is DGGITQSPKYLFRKEGQNVTLSCEQNLNHDAMYWYRQDPGQGLRLIYYSQIVNDFQKGDIAEGYSVSREKKESFPLTVTSAQKNPTAFYLCASSITGQSIPTQYFGPGTRLTVL.